Sequencing of this T cell receptor beta chain was carried out in a study of CD4 T cells in relation to SARS-CoV-2 and coronaviruses. The overall study: The restricting HLA molecule for shared crossreactive spike epitopes was mapped.

Cryopreserved PBMCs were CD4-enriched, then split into naive and memory cells. About this clone itself: Its specificity is not known.

Naive and memory CD4+ T cells were cultured with CEF, then survey-sequenced. The table came from immunoSEQ multiplex PCR; TCRdb's copy has only in-frame clones and leaves some out. This sample has around 41,000 clones; over 75% occur once, and the top ten carry around 1.2%. CDR3 length: 18 residues. The germline V gene encodes CDR1 LGHDT and CDR2 YNNKEL (reference sequence). Trimming at V came to 4 bases and at J to 1 base, leaving 8 bases not matched to a gene. This TCR derives from an adult with COVID-19. Sequencing input: naive CD4+ T cells from PBMCs, cultured in vitro. The subset denotes: naive CD4+ T cells isolated by negative enrichment. The chain carries TRBV3-1 (or the pseudogene TRBV3-2) and TRBJ2-5; the match to TRBD2 covers 14 bases. The CDR3: CASSPRTSGRPFQETQYF. The CDR3 DNA reads TGTGCCAGCAGCCCTAGGACTAGCGGGAGGCCTTTCCAAGAGACCCAGTACTTC.